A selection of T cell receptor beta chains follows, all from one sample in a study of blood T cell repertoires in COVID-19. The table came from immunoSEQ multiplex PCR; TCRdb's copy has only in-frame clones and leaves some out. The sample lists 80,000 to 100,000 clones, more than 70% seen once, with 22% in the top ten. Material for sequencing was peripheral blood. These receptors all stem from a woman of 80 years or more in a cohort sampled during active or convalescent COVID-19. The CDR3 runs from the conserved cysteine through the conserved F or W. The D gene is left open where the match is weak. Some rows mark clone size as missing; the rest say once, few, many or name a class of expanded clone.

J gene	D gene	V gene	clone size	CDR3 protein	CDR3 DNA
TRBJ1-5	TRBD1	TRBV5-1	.	CARSHRGGSNQPQHF	TGCGCCAGGAGTCACAGGGGTGGTAGCAATCAGCCCCAGCATTTT
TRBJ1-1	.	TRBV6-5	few	CASSRADTEAFF	TGTGCCAGCAGTAGAGCGGACACTGAAGCTTTCTTT
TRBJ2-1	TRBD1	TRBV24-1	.	CATSDLLPGQGFNEQFF	TGTGCCACCAGTGATTTGCTGCCGGGACAGGGGTTTAATGAGCAGTTCTTC
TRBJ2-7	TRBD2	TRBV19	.	CASSAYSLAGGDYEQYF	TGTGCCAGTAGTGCCTACTCACTAGCGGGAGGGGACTACGAGCAGTACTTC
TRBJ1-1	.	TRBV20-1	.	CSAAPSGEAFF	TGCAGTGCAGCCCCGAGCGGGGAGGCTTTCTTT
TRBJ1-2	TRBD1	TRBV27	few	CASSLEGTGLFNGYTF	TGTGCCAGCAGTTTAGAGGGGACAGGGCTATTCAATGGCTACACCTTC
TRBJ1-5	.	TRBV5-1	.	CASSREGNQPQHF	TGCGCCAGCAGCAGGGAGGGCAATCAGCCCCAGCATTTT
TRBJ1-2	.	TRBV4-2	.	CASSQEQTNYGYTF	TGTGCCAGCAGCCAAGAGCAGACTAACTATGGCTACACCTTC
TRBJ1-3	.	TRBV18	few	CASSQDNSGNTIYF	TGTGCCAGCTCACAGGACAACTCTGGAAACACCATATATTTT
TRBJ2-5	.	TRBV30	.	CAWLRVETQYF	TGTGCCTGGTTACGAGTTGAGACCCAGTACTTC
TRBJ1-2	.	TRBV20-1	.	CSASEGRKADGYTF	TGCAGTGCTAGTGAGGGCAGGAAAGCAGATGGCTACACCTTC
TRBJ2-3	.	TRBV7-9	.	CASSPRGPDTQYF	TGTGCCAGCAGCCCCAGGGGTCCAGATACGCAGTATTTT
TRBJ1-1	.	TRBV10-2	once	CASSYEGGTEAFF	TGCGCCAGCAGTTATGAGGGTGGCACTGAAGCTTTCTTT
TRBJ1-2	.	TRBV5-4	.	CASTTGGVGYNYGYTF	TGTGCCAGCACCACTGGGGGGGTAGGCTACAACTATGGCTACACCTTC
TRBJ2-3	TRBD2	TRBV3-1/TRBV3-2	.	CASSPLGLAGRGDTQYF	TGTGCCAGCAGCCCCCTGGGACTAGCGGGACGAGGAGATACGCAGTATTTT
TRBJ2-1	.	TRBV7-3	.	CASSTLGSTHRSSYNEQFF	TGTGCCAGCAGCACCCTCGGGTCTACTCACCGGAGCTCCTACAATGAGCAGTTCTTC
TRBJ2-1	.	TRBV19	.	CASSPTRFNEQFF	TGTGCCAGTAGTCCAACTAGATTCAATGAGCAGTTCTTC
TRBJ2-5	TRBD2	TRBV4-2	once	CASSQGSGGGQETQYF	TGTGCCAGCAGCCAAGGTAGCGGGGGGGGACAAGAGACCCAGTACTTC
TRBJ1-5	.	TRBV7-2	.	CASSGVLTGNQPQHF	TGTGCCAGCAGCGGGGTTCTGACAGGCAATCAGCCCCAGCATTTT
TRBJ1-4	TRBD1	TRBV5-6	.	CASSAGTGSMLQLFF	TGTGCCAGCAGCGCGGGGACAGGGTCTATGTTACAACTGTTTTTT
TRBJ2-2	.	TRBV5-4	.	CASSLVAGAPGELFF	TGTGCCAGCAGCTTGGTCGCGGGGGCCCCCGGGGAGCTGTTTTTT
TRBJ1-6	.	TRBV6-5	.	CASREPSSYNSPLHF	TGTGCCAGTCGGGAGCCTAGCTCCTATAATTCACCCCTCCACTTT
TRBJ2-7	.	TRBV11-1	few	CASSLVSGQNYEQYF	TGTGCCAGCAGCTTAGTCTCCGGACAGAATTACGAGCAGTACTTC
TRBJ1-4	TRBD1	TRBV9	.	CASSAPGQPNEKLFF	TGTGCCAGCAGCGCTCCGGGACAGCCTAATGAAAAACTGTTTTTT
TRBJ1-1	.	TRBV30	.	CASQTGMNTEAFF	TGTGCCAGCCAGACAGGCATGAACACTGAAGCTTTCTTT
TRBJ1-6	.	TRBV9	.	CASSSEAAYNSPLHF	TGTGCCAGCAGCTCCGAGGCAGCTTATAATTCACCCCTCCACTTT
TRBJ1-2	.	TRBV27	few	CASSLGRNYGYTF	TGTGCCAGCAGTTTAGGCAGAAACTATGGCTACACCTTC
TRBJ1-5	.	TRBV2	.	CASSGGAQPQHF	TGTGCCAGCAGCGGGGGGGCTCAGCCCCAGCATTTT
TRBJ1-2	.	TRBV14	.	CASSQVEVTEVRGYTF	TGTGCCAGCAGCCAAGTAGAAGTCACGGAGGTTCGCGGCTACACCTTC
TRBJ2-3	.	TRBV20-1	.	CSAPHLDTQYF	TGCAGTGCTCCCCACTTGGATACGCAGTATTTT
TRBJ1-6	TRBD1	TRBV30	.	CAWSRQGMINSPLHF	TGTGCCTGGAGTCGACAGGGAATGATCAATTCACCCCTCCACTTT
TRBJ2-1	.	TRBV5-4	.	CASSSQGGISYNEQFF	TGTGCCAGCAGCTCCCAGGGGGGAATCTCCTACAATGAGCAGTTCTTC